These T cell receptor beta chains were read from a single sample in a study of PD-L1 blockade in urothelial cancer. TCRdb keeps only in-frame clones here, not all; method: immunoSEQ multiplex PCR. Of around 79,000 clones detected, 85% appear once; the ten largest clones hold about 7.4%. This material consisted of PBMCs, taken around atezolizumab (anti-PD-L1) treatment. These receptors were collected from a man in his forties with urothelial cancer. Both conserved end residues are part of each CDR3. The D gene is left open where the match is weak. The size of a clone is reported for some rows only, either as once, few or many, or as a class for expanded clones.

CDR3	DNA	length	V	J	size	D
CAWSVQSGEAFF	TGTGCCTGGAGTGTACAATCAGGAGAAGCTTTCTTT	12	TRBV30	TRBJ1-1	.	.
CSVAPGQDRSYGYTF	TGCAGCGTCGCCCCAGGTCAAGACAGGAGCTATGGCTACACCTTC	15	TRBV29-1	TRBJ1-2	.	.
CASSEGDSRYSNQPQHF	TGTGCCAGCAGTGAAGGTGACTCAAGGTATAGCAATCAGCCCCAGCATTTT	17	TRBV6-1	TRBJ1-5	few	.
CASSTQGYGYTF	TGTGCCAGCAGTACACAGGGTTATGGCTACACCTTC	12	TRBV2	TRBJ1-2	once	.
CASSPGTSDQNIQYF	TGCGCCAGCAGCCCCGGGACTAGCGACCAAAACATTCAGTACTTC	15	TRBV5-1	TRBJ2-4	.	TRBD2
CASKRVSLSRSSGNTIYF	TGTGCCAGCAAGCGGGTCTCCCTGAGCAGGTCCTCTGGAAACACCATATATTTT	18	TRBV28	TRBJ1-3	.	.
CASSFLGSSSYNEQFF	TGTGCCAGCAGTTTCCTCGGGAGTTCCTCCTACAATGAGCAGTTCTTC	16	TRBV28	TRBJ2-1	.	.
CASSQGGDRVTDTQYF	TGTGCCAGCAGCCAGGGCGGGGACAGGGTCACAGATACGCAGTATTTT	16	TRBV11-3	TRBJ2-3	once	TRBD1
CASSLVLGSLSGANVLTF	TGTGCCAGTAGCCTGGTTTTGGGCAGTCTCTCTGGGGCCAACGTCCTGACTTTC	18	TRBV19	TRBJ2-6	few	.
CAITGDTGELFF	TGTGCCATAACGGGGGACACCGGGGAGCTGTTTTTT	12	TRBV10-3	TRBJ2-2	.	.
CASSQGDSARNYGYTF	TGTGCCAGCAGCCAAGGGGACTCGGCCAGGAACTATGGCTACACCTTC	16	TRBV14	TRBJ1-2	once	.
CAWTRDNTEAFF	TGTGCCTGGACTCGGGATAACACTGAAGCTTTCTTT	12	TRBV30	TRBJ1-1	few	.
CASSYRTGGDEKLFF	TGTGCCAGCAGTTATAGGACAGGGGGCGACGAAAAACTGTTTTTT	15	TRBV6-6	TRBJ1-4	.	TRBD1
CASSRTVSSYEQYF	TGTGCCAGCAGTCGGACAGTAAGCTCCTACGAGCAGTACTTC	14	TRBV7-9	TRBJ2-7	.	.
CAWSAWGVARTLETQYF	TGTGCCTGGAGTGCCTGGGGGGTAGCGCGAACGTTAGAGACCCAGTACTTC	17	TRBV30	TRBJ2-5	.	.
CASSMEEGLEQYF	TGTGCCAGTAGTATGGAGGAGGGGCTCGAGCAGTACTTC	13	TRBV19	TRBJ2-7	.	.
CASSVRGGIAGKGNTQYF	TGTGCCAGCAGTGTCAGGGGGGGGATAGCGGGGAAAGGGAATACGCAGTATTTT	18	TRBV6-1	TRBJ2-3	.	.
CASSLQGTGGGETQYF	TGCGCCAGCAGCCTTCAGGGGACAGGTGGGGGGGAGACCCAGTACTTC	16	TRBV4-1	TRBJ2-5	.	TRBD1
CATAAAGSGNTIYF	TGTGCCACCGCAGCGGCGGGCTCTGGAAACACCATATATTTT	14	TRBV15	TRBJ1-3	.	.
CASSEAPTGDNEQFF	TGTGCCAGCAGTGAAGCGCCGACAGGGGACAATGAGCAGTTCTTC	15	TRBV2	TRBJ2-1	.	TRBD1
CASSDPQGERNTIYF	TGTGCCAGCAGTGATCCACAGGGGGAGCGAAACACCATATATTTT	15	TRBV25-1	TRBJ1-3	.	TRBD1
CASSLASVGTAFYGYTF	TGCGCCAGCAGCTTGGCCAGTGTAGGGACAGCCTTCTATGGCTACACCTTC	17	TRBV5-1	TRBJ1-2	.	TRBD1
CASSSLAGGPHEQYF	TGTGCCAGCAGTTCATTAGCGGGAGGGCCCCACGAGCAGTACTTC	15	TRBV27	TRBJ2-7	.	TRBD2
CASGPRGEMRTF	TGTGCCAGCGGGCCCAGGGGGGAAATGAGGACCTTC	12	TRBV11-2	TRBJ1-2	.	TRBD1
CASSRSTGGTGNTIYF	TGTGCCAGCAGCCGGAGTACAGGGGGCACTGGAAACACCATATATTTT	16	TRBV7-2	TRBJ1-3	.	TRBD1
CASSREVRYQETQYF	TGTGCCAGCAGTCGCGAAGTACGATACCAAGAGACCCAGTACTTC	15	TRBV28	TRBJ2-5	.	.
CASSGLDVTDTQYF	TGTGCCAGCAGTGGACTGGATGTCACAGATACGCAGTATTTT	14	TRBV2	TRBJ2-3	.	.
CASTLQGSNEKLFF	TGTGCCAGCACCCTACAGGGATCTAATGAAAAACTGTTTTTT	14	TRBV11-2	TRBJ1-4	.	.
CASSQEGQGLLRTQYF	TGCGCCAGCAGCCAGGAGGGACAGGGGCTCCTAAGGACCCAGTACTTC	16	TRBV4-1	TRBJ2-5	.	TRBD1
CSVQGSVAKNIQYF	TGCAGCGTTCAGGGGAGTGTGGCCAAAAACATTCAGTACTTC	14	TRBV29-1	TRBJ2-4	.	.
CASSLFTAGMLHTF	TGTGCCAGCAGCTTGTTCACAGCGGGTATGTTACACACCTTC	14	TRBV5-6	TRBJ1-2	.	.
CASSLWEGTDEQFF	TGTGCCAGCAGTTTGTGGGAGGGTACCGATGAGCAGTTCTTC	14	TRBV27	TRBJ2-1	.	TRBD2
CASSLYSNEKLFF	TGCGCCAGCAGCTTGTATAGCAATGAAAAACTGTTTTTT	13	TRBV5-1	TRBJ1-4	.	.
CASSQEEGALKKLFF	TGCGCCAGCAGCCAAGAGGAAGGGGCACTCAAAAAACTGTTTTTT	15	TRBV4-1	TRBJ1-4	.	.
CASMREGVYEQYF	TGTGCCAGCATGAGGGAGGGCGTCTACGAGCAGTACTTC	13	TRBV27	TRBJ2-7	.	TRBD2
CATRQGGLYGYTF	TGTGCCACCCGACAGGGGGGGCTCTATGGCTACACCTTC	13	TRBV6-5	TRBJ1-2	.	TRBD1
CASSDSTGIGYTF	TGTGCCAGCAGTGATTCGACAGGGATTGGCTACACCTTC	13	TRBV25-1	TRBJ1-2	.	TRBD1
CASRQGQGAPQYF	TGTGCCAGCAGACAGGGACAGGGGGCCCCCCAGTACTTC	13	TRBV28	TRBJ2-5	once	TRBD1
CASSPHQGTNTEAFF	TGTGCCAGCAGCCCCCACCAGGGGACCAACACTGAAGCTTTCTTT	15	TRBV28	TRBJ1-1	.	.
CASSERVAYNEQFF	TGTGCCAGCAGCGAGAGGGTAGCGTACAATGAGCAGTTCTTC	14	TRBV9	TRBJ2-1	.	.
CASSFGQDYTEAFF	TGCGCCAGCAGCTTTGGCCAAGATTACACTGAAGCTTTCTTT	14	TRBV5-1	TRBJ1-1	.	.
CASSLDLGAGGIYEQYF	TGTGCCAGCAGCTTAGATCTGGGAGCGGGAGGAATCTACGAGCAGTACTTC	17	TRBV11-3	TRBJ2-7	.	TRBD2
CASSLNKLTAKNIQYF	TGCGCCAGCAGCCTAAATAAGCTAACAGCCAAAAACATTCAGTACTTC	16	TRBV10-1	TRBJ2-4	.	.
CASSLASHSYGYTF	TGTGCCAGCAGTTTAGCGAGCCATTCCTATGGCTACACCTTC	14	TRBV28	TRBJ1-2	.	.
CSVEELASGELFF	TGCAGCGTTGAAGAACTAGCATCCGGGGAGCTGTTTTTT	13	TRBV29-1	TRBJ2-2	.	.
CASSTLQGEAFF	TGCGCCAGCAGCACTTTACAGGGGGAAGCTTTCTTT	12	TRBV5-1	TRBJ1-1	.	TRBD1
CSVLVGTASEQYF	TGCAGCGTCCTCGTCGGGACAGCCAGCGAGCAGTACTTC	13	TRBV29-1	TRBJ2-7	.	TRBD1
CASSYFAGGTEAFF	TGTGCCAGCAGTTACTTTGCAGGGGGCACTGAAGCTTTCTTT	14	TRBV6-5	TRBJ1-1	.	TRBD1
CASSPPPVTEAFF	TGTGCCAGCAGTCCCCCGCCAGTAACTGAAGCTTTCTTT	13	TRBV28	TRBJ1-1	.	.
CASSFGDRETYEQYF	TGTGCCAGCAGTTTTGGGGACAGGGAAACCTACGAGCAGTACTTC	15	TRBV28	TRBJ2-7	many	TRBD1
CASGTTSASGELFF	TGCGCCAGCGGGACGACTAGCGCATCGGGGGAGCTGTTTTTT	14	TRBV4-3	TRBJ2-2	once	TRBD2